This TCR beta chain was sequenced in a study of T cells in Graves' hyperthyroidism and ophthalmopathy. Amplification targeted TCR beta CDR3 regions from RNA transcripts. TCR CDR3 underwent first-round RT-PCR with the HTBI primer set. TCRdb re-called the multiplex PCR reads with MiXCR, one entry per CDR3 protein. The sample holds 500,000 to 700,000 distinct CDR3 sequences; over 15% are singletons and the top ten take approximately 20%. The germline CDR1 and CDR2 sequences are PRHDT and FYEKMQ (reference sequence). The CDR3 loop spans 11 amino acids. The ends lost 5 bases at V and 10 bases at J; junction bases unmatched: 2. Over 18 months, lack of ophthalmopathy progression marked Graves' hyperthyroidism as stable. The diagnostic basis comprised clinical symptoms, serum thyroxine and TRAb, thyroid ultrasound and orbital computed tomography. The study's findings and limits: The model predicted ophthalmopathy a median around 6 months before onset. Ophthalmopathy was distinguished from stable hyperthyroidism by 13 V-J signatures.

This clonotype was seen many times. Its antigen is as yet unknown. The V and J genes are TRBV13 and TRBJ1-1; 9 bases are a match to TRBD1. What was sequenced was blood. This TCR was recovered from a woman aged 18-30 years with Graves' hyperthyroidism. The CDR3 spells CASSIQGAAFF. CDR3 nucleotides: TGTGCCAGCAGCATACAGGGGGCAGCTTTCTTT.